A single sample gave rise to the 9 T cell receptor beta chains below, sequenced in a study of OX40 agonist ivuxolimab in advanced cancers. Profiling relied on immunoSEQ multiplex PCR, and the TCRdb table lists in-frame clones only, not all of them. The sample lists tens of thousands of clones; about 85% were seen once. The sample here was CD4+ or CD8+ T cells sorted from blood, taken in a trial of the OX40 agonist ivuxolimab. Every receptor here comes from an adult with an advanced solid tumor such as melanoma, head and neck, liver or kidney cancer.

The V and J genes are TRBV28 and TRBJ2-4; tentative D call: TRBD1 (5 bases). The CDR3 covers 17 residues. Germline-derived CDR1 and CDR2 are MDHEN and SYDVKM. The V and J ends lost 7 bases and 0 bases respectively, with 19 bases between them. The CDR3 region has the DNA TGTGCCAGCAAATCCTCAGGGTCCTTTACAGCCAAAAACATTCAGTACTTC. This translates into CASKSSGSFTAKNIQYF.

Notes on this clone: At one of its ends the junction is not consistent with the germline gene, which may arise from a read error. The J gene is TRBJ2-5, the V gene TRBV5-4; the match to TRBD1 covers 9 bases. Germline assignment: CDR1 SGHNT and CDR2 YYREEE (reference sequence). This CDR3 has 19 amino acids. CDR3 region: CASSSGHGTGTDIKEAQYF. CDR3 bases: TGTGCCAGCAGCTCCGGCCATGGGACAGGGACCGATATTAAAGAGGCCCAGTACTTC.

The genes are TRBV5-4 and TRBJ2-3; D may match TRBD1 or TRBD2 (6 bases each). The germline V gene has CDR1 SGHNT and CDR2 YYREEE (reference sequence). V lost 2 bases and J lost 6, with 19 bases in between. This CDR3 spans 16 amino acids. CDR3 in amino acids: CASSFPLGAEGDTQYF. DNA of the CDR3: TGTGCCAGCAGCTTTCCGCTGGGGGCGGAGGGGGATACGCAGTATTTT. The full variable domain, its missing parts supplied by reference TRBV5-4 and TRBJ2-3, is ETGVTQSPTHLIKTRGQQVTLRCSSQSGHNTVSWYQQALGQGPQFIFQYYREEENGRGNFPPRFSGLQFPNYSSELNVNALELDDSALYLCASSFPLGAEGDTQYFGPGTRLTVL.

The chain employs TRBV5-1 and TRBJ2-3; 9 positions agree with TRBD1. The CDR3 extends over 16 amino acids. Trimming removed 1 base from V and 6 bases from J; junction bases left unmatched: 9. The germline gives CDR1 SGHRS, CDR2 YFSETQ. The CDR3 nucleotides read TGCGCCAGCAGCTTGCCCACCGGGACAGGGTCCGATACGCAGTATTTT. It yields the protein CASSLPTGTGSDTQYF.

CDR3 coding DNA: TGTGCCAGCAGCTTGGCTGGGGTATCGGGGGCCAACGTCCTGACTTTC. Translation: CASSLAGVSGANVLTF. The chain links TRBV5-4 to TRBJ2-6; D gene uncertain. This CDR3 region has 16 residues. Germline V gene sequence: CDR1 SGHNT, CDR2 YYREEE (reference sequence). Deletions cut 0 bases from V and 4 bases from J, with 11 bases between.

The chain joins TRBV5-6 to TRBJ1-1; perhaps TRBD1 as D (5 bases). Germline V gene lookup returns CDR1 SGHDT and CDR2 YYEEEE. Trimming shortened V by 1 base and J by 8 bases, and 9 bases separated the two germline ends. The CDR3 is made up of 12 amino acids. This CDR3 is CASSLFRGEAFF. In DNA, the CDR3 is TGTGCCAGCAGCTTGTTCCGGGGGGAAGCTTTCTTT.

The chain joins TRBV5-4 to TRBJ2-3; D uncertain. The V end was cut by 4 bases, the J end by 4 bases, with 19 bases between. CDR1 and CDR2 (germline): SGHNT, YYREEE (reference sequence). This CDR3 has 16 amino acids. This chain's CDR3 is CASSPRERTKADTQYF. DNA of the CDR3: TGTGCCAGCAGCCCGAGAGAACGAACTAAAGCAGATACGCAGTATTTT.

The chain links TRBV19 to TRBJ2-1; tentative D call: TRBD1 (5 bases). The germline CDR1 and CDR2 sequences are LNHDA and SQIVND (reference sequence). The CDR3 is 17 amino acids. V was shortened by 4 bases and J by 2 bases, with 18 bases between the two germline ends. The CDR3 here is CASSKPLTEPTYNEQFF. The DNA for the CDR3 is TGTGCCAGTAGTAAGCCATTGACAGAACCCACCTACAATGAGCAGTTCTTC. The complete variable domain, with remaining parts taken from reference TRBV19 and TRBJ2-1, reads DGGITQSPKYLFRKEGQNVTLSCEQNLNHDAMYWYRQDPGQGLRLIYYSQIVNDFQKGDIAEGYSVSREKKESFPLTVTSAQKNPTAFYLCASSKPLTEPTYNEQFFGPGTRLTVL.

The rearrangement links TRBV27 to TRBJ1-4; a weak D match, TRBD1 (6 bases). V shed 8 bases and J shed 0 bases, with 10 bases lying between them. Looked up from germline, CDR1 is MNHEY and CDR2 is SMNVEV (reference sequence). This CDR3 spans 14 amino acids. In DNA form, the CDR3 reads TGTGCCAGCCCCGGGGGGCCAACTAATGAAAAACTGTTTTTT. Encoded protein: CASPGGPTNEKLFF.